This T cell receptor beta chain was sequenced during a study of siplizumab effects on memory and regulatory T cells. Study findings and constraints: The naive T cell population seemed more diverse than memory cells and seemed a major contributor to the alloresponse. Naive-or-memory phenotypes were unassignable for roughly 80-95% of proliferating CD4+ or CD8+ clones. Solely a minor proportion of alloreactive clones could be assigned to unstimulated subsets.

A single count supports this clone. Its matching antigen is unknown. V was trimmed by 2 bases and J by 1 base, leaving 8 bases between them. Germline loops: CDR1 KGHSH, CDR2 LQKENI. The CDR3 has 14 residues. This table comes from immunoSEQ multiplex PCR, and its TCRdb copy is limited to in-frame clones, with some not included. Among about 100,000 clones listed, around 92% were seen once. This receptor was obtained from a human donor in good health. The chain has TRBV18 and TRBJ1-1; D unresolved. Sequencing used CD4+ T cells sorted from blood. CDR3 sequence (DNA): TGTGCCAGCTCACCAGGCAGGCAGAACACTGAAGCTTTCTTT. Its protein product is CASSPGRQNTEAFF.